This TCR beta chain was profiled in a study of blood T cell repertoires in COVID-19. About the research overall: Specimens from acute and convalescent COVID-19 originated in the United States, Italy and Spain. T cells, B-cell-depleted T cells, or PBMCs provided the cDNA or gDNA that served as material.

The CDR3 covers 15 residues. The germline gives CDR1 LNHNV, CDR2 YYDKDF (reference sequence). V was trimmed by 0 bases and J by 10 bases, leaving 13 bases between them. Source study methods: For nucleated cells, counts were estimated from reference gene primer amplification. Here immunoSEQ multiplex PCR was the method, and the copy in TCRdb shows in-frame clones only, minus some. V and J calls plus clone size are reproduced from that table; the DNA served to infer D and trimming. The sample has fewer than 200,000 clones; 90% are singletons. The genes are TRBV15 and TRBJ1-6; perhaps TRBD1 as D (5 bases). The TCR originated in a middle-aged man with acute or convalescent COVID-19. Specimen: peripheral blood. This CDR3 reads CATSRDFQGTSPLHF. The DNA for the CDR3 is TGTGCCACCAGCAGAGATTTCCAGGGCACCTCACCCCTCCACTTT.